One and the same sample provided the 13 T cell receptor beta chains below, sequenced in a study of CD8 T cells in Susac syndrome. About 0.45 to 1 ug RNA was reverse transcribed with random hexamers. TCRdb redid the calling of the immunoSEQ multiplex PCR reads with MiXCR, one entry per CDR3 protein. The table includes a few hundred thousand distinct CDR3 sequences, 80% to 95% detected once. Sample: CD4+ T cells from PBMCs. The receptors were gathered from a human donor with multiple sclerosis.

V gene TRBV7-2 combines with J gene TRBJ1-4, with 7 nucleotides matching TRBD1. The CDR3 has 15 residues. Trimming removed 5 bases from V and 8 bases from J; junction bases left unmatched: 11. Germline-derived CDR1 and CDR2 are SGHTA and FQGNSA. The CDR3 DNA follows: TGTGCCAGCAGCCCAAGACAGGGATTTCGGGAAAAACTGTTTTTT. Amino acid sequence: CASSPRQGFREKLFF.

This chain joins TRBV4-2 and TRBJ1-1, with 7 bases matching TRBD1. Germline V gene sequence: CDR1 LGHNA, CDR2 YNFKEQ. CDR3 length: 13 residues. V dropped 0 bases and J dropped 10; count of bases not matched to a gene: 5. This chain's CDR3 is CASSQEQGTPAFF. The CDR3 region has the DNA TGTGCCAGCAGCCAAGAACAGGGGACACCAGCTTTCTTT.

The gene calls are TRBV30 and TRBJ2-2; tentative D call: TRBD2 (5 bases). V was shortened by 2 bases and J by 4 bases, with 11 bases between the two germline ends. The germline V gene has CDR1 GTSNPN and CDR2 SVGIG (reference sequence). This CDR3 is 14 amino acids long. The CDR3 protein is CAWSKEGLTGELFF. CDR3 DNA sequence: TGTGCCTGGAGTAAAGAAGGACTCACCGGGGAGCTGTTTTTT.

The rearrangement uses TRBV11-2 and TRBJ2-7; D possibly corresponds to TRBD2 (6 bases). The V and J ends lost 5 bases and 5 bases respectively, with 16 bases between them. This CDR3 contains 14 residues. CDR1 is SGHAT and CDR2 is FQNNGV in the germline V gene. CDR3 DNA: TGTGCCAGCAGCAGCAGACTAGGGTCCAACGAGCAGTACTTC. Translated, it gives CASSSRLGSNEQYF.

The chain couples TRBV12-3 or TRBV12-4 to TRBJ1-1; D may be TRBD1 (6 bases). Deletions cut 3 bases from V and 5 bases from J, with 13 bases between. This CDR3 has 14 residues. The CDR3 bases are TGTGCCAGCAGTTTGAGGCAGGGGATGACTGAAGCTTTCTTT. This codes for CASSLRQGMTEAFF.

The chain carries TRBV29-1 and TRBJ2-2, with 10 positions matching TRBD2. V was pared by 7 bases and J by 0 bases, with 14 bases of the junction left unmatched. Looked up from germline, CDR1 is SQVTM and CDR2 is ANQGSEA. This CDR3 is built from 18 residues. The CDR3 sequence is CSAGPGSTSGTNTGELFF. In DNA form, the CDR3 reads TGCAGCGCTGGACCTGGGAGTACTAGCGGGACGAACACCGGGGAGCTGTTTTTT.

The rearrangement uses TRBV4-2 and TRBJ1-3, with D hard to call. V shed 0 bases and J shed 0 bases, with 9 bases lying between them. Germline CDR1 and CDR2: LGHNA and YNFKEQ. The CDR3 contains 16 residues. DNA for the CDR3: TGTGCCAGCAGCCAAGAATGGTCAGCCTCTGGAAACACCATATATTTT. Encoded protein: CASSQEWSASGNTIYF.

V usage is TRBV3-1 and J usage is TRBJ2-2; unclear D gene. V lost 2 bases to trimming and J lost 6 bases, with 1 base between them. CDR1 and CDR2 (germline): LGHDT, YNNKEL (reference sequence). This CDR3 is built from 11 residues. The CDR3, as DNA: TGTGCCAGCAGCCAACCCGGGGAGCTGTTTTTT. This gives the protein CASSQPGELFF. The full variable domain, completed using reference TRBV3-1 and TRBJ2-2, is DTAVSQTPKYLVTQMGNDKSIKCEQNLGHDTMYWYKQDSKKFLKIMFSYNNKELIINETVPNRFSPKSPDKAHLNLHINSLELGDSAVYFCASSQPGELFFGEGSRLTVL.

The chain couples TRBV6-2 or TRBV6-3 to TRBJ1-1; D is perhaps TRBD1 (5 bases). CDR3 length equals 14 residues. With 6 bases removed from V and 2 bases from J, the gap between germline ends came to 13 bases. Germline V lookup: CDR1 MNHEY, CDR2 SVGEGT. The CDR3 reads CASRHQQANTEAFF. The CDR3 DNA sequence: TGTGCCAGCAGGCACCAACAGGCCAACACTGAAGCTTTCTTT.

This sequence joins TRBV12-3 or TRBV12-4 and TRBJ1-5; a possible D gene is TRBD1 (5 bases). V was clipped by 1 base and J by 1 base, with 8 bases between them. The CDR3 length is 15 residues. The CDR3 DNA follows: TGTGCCAGCAGTTTAGACAGACAGAGCAATCAGCCCCAGCATTTT. Its translation is CASSLDRQSNQPQHF.

This chain links TRBV5-1 with TRBJ2-1, with 7 positions matching TRBD2. Trimming cost V 3 bases and J 7 bases; bases outside gene matches: 4. Germline V lookup: CDR1 SGHRS, CDR2 YFSETQ. This CDR3 contains 13 residues. The CDR3 reads CASSSFGGNEQFF. The CDR3 coding sequence is TGCGCCAGCAGCTCCTTCGGGGGGAATGAGCAGTTCTTC.

This clonotype showed up just once. This chain links TRBV7-3 with TRBJ1-1; 10 nucleotides match TRBD1. V trimming: 5 bases; J trimming: 8 bases; junction bases outside the gene matches: 5. This CDR3 has 13 amino acids. CDR1 is SGHTA and CDR2 is FQGTGA in the germline V gene. The CDR3 is CASSTTGGPEAFF. CDR3 DNA sequence: TGTGCCAGCAGCACGACAGGGGGCCCCGAAGCTTTCTTT.

The chain is built from TRBV29-1 and TRBJ2-1; 7 nucleotides line up with TRBD1. The CDR3 extends over 14 amino acids. Looked up from germline, CDR1 is SQVTM and CDR2 is ANQGSEA. Trimming took 8 bases from V and 5 from J; bases not matched to a gene: 12. CDR3 in amino acids: CSTTPGTANNEQFF. The CDR3 nucleotides are TGCAGCACCACTCCCGGGACAGCCAACAATGAGCAGTTCTTC.